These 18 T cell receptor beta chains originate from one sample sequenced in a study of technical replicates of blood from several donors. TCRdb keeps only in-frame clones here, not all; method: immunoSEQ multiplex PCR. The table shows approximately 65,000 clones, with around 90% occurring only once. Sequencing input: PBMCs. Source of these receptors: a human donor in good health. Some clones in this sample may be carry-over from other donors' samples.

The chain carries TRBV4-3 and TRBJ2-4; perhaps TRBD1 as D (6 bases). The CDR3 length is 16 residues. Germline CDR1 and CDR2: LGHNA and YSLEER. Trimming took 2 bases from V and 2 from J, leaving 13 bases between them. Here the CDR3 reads CASSQKLQGTKNIQYF. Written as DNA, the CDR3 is TGCGCCAGCAGCCAAAAGCTACAGGGAACCAAAAACATTCAGTACTTC.

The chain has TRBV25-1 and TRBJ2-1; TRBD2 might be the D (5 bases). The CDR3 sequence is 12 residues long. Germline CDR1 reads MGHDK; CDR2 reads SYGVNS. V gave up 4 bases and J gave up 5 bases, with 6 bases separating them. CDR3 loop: CASSGLNNEQFF. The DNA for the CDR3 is TGTGCCAGCAGTGGACTAAACAATGAGCAGTTCTTC.

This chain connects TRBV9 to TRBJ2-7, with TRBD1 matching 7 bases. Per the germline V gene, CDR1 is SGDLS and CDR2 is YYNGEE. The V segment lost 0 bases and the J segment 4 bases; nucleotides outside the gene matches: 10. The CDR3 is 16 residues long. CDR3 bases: TGTGCCAGCAGCGTAGCTCCATCCGGGACAGTTTACGAGCAGTACTTC. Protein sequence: CASSVAPSGTVYEQYF.

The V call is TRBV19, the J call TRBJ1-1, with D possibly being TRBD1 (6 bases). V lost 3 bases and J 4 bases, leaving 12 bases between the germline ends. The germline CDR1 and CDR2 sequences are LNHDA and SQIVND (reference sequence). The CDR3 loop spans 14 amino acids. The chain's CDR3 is CASSIGGRSTEAFF. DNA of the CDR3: TGTGCCAGTAGTATCGGGGGGCGGAGCACTGAAGCTTTCTTT. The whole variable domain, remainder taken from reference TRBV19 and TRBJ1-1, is DGGITQSPKYLFRKEGQNVTLSCEQNLNHDAMYWYRQDPGQGLRLIYYSQIVNDFQKGDIAEGYSVSREKKESFPLTVTSAQKNPTAFYLCASSIGGRSTEAFFGQGTRLTVV.

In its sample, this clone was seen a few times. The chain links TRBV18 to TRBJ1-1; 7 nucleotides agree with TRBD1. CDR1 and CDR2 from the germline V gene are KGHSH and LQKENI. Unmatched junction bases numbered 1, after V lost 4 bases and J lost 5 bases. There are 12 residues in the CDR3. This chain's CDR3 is CASSRDRTEAFF. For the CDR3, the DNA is TGTGCCAGCTCACGGGACAGAACTGAAGCTTTCTTT.

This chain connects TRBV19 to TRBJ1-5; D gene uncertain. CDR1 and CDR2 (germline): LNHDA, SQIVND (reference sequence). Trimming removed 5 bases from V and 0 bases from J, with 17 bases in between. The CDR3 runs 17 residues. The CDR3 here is CASSLLEGDYSNQPQHF. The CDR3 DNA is TGTGCCAGTAGTCTACTCGAGGGCGACTATAGCAATCAGCCCCAGCATTTT.

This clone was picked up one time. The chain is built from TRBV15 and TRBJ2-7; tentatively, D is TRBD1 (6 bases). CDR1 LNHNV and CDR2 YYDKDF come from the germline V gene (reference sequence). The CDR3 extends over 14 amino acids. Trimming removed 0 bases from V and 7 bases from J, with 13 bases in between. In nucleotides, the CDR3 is TGTGCCACCAGCAGAGAAGACAGGCCTAGAGAGCAGTACTTC. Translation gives CATSREDRPREQYF. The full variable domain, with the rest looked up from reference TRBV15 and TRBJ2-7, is DAMVIQNPRYQVTQFGKPVTLSCSQTLNHNVMYWYQQKSSQAPKLLFHYYDKDFNNEADTPDNFQSRRPNTSFCFLDIRSPGLGDTAMYLCATSREDRPREQYFGPGTRLTVT.

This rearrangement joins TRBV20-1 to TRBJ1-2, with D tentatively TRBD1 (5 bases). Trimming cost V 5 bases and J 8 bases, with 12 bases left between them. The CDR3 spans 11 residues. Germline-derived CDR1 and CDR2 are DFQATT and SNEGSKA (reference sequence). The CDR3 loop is CSALRGEGYTF. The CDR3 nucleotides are TGCAGTGCTCTAAGGGGCGAGGGCTACACCTTC.

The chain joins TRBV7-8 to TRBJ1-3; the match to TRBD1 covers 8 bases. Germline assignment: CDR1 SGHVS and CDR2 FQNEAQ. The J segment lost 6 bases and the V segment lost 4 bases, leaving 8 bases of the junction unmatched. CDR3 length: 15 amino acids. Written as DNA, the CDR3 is TGTGCCAGCAGCTCGGGCAGGGGGCTAGTAAACACCATATATTTT. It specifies CASSSGRGLVNTIYF. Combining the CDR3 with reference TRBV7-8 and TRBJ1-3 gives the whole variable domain GAGVSQSPRYKVAKRGQDVALRCDPISGHVSLFWYQQALGQGPEFLTYFQNEAQLDKSGLPSDRFFAERPEGSVSTLKIQRTQQEDSAVYLCASSSGRGLVNTIYFGEGSWLTVV.

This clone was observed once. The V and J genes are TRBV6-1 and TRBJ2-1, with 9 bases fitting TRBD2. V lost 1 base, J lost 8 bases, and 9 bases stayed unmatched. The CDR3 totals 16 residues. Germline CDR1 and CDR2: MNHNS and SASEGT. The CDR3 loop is CASSEGGGRASYEQFF. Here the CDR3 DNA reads TGTGCCAGCAGTGAAGGGGGCGGGAGGGCCTCATATGAGCAGTTCTTC.

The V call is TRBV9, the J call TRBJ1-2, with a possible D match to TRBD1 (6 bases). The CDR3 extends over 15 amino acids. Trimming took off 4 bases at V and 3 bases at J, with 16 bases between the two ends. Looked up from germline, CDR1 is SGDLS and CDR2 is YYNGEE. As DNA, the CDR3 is TGTGCCAGCAGCAAAGGGGGGGGTTCGGACTATGGCTACACCTTC. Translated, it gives CASSKGGGSDYGYTF. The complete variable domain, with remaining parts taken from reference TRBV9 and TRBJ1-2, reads DSGVTQTPKHLITATGQRVTLRCSPRSGDLSVYWYQQSLDQGLQFLIQYYNGEERAKGNILERFSAQQFPDLHSELNLSSLELGDSALYFCASSKGGGSDYGYTFGSGTRLTVV.

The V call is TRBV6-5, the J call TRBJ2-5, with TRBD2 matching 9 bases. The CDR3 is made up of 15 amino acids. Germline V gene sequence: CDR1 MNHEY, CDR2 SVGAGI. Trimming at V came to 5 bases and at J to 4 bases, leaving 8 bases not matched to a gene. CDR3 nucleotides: TGTGCCAGCAGTAGACCGGGACTAGCTGTAGAGACCCAGTACTTC. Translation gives CASSRPGLAVETQYF.

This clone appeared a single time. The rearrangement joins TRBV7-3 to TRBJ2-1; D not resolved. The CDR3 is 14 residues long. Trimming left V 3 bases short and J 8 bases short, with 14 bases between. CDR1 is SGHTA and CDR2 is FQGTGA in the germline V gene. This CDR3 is CASSFYGPRDEQFF. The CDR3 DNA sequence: TGTGCCAGCAGCTTTTATGGGCCCCGCGATGAGCAGTTCTTC. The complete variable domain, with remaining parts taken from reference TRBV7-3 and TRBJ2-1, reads GAGVSQTPSNKVTEKGKYVELRCDPISGHTALYWYRQSLGQGPEFLIYFQGTGAADDSGLPNDRFFAVRPEGSVSTLKIQRTERGDSAVYLCASSFYGPRDEQFFGPGTRLTVL.

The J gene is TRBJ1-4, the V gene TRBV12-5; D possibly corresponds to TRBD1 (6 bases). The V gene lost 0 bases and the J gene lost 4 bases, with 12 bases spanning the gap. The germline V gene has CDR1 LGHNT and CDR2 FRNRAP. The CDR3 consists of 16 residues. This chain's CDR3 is CASGLVLRGSNEKLFF. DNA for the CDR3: TGTGCTAGTGGTTTGGTACTAAGGGGGAGTAATGAAAAACTGTTTTTT.

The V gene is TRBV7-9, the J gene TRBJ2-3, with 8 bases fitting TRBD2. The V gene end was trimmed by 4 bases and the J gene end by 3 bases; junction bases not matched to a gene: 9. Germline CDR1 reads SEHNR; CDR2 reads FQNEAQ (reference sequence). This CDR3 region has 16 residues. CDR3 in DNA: TGTGCCAGCAGCTCCATCGGGACTAGGTTTACAGATACGCAGTATTTT. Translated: CASSSIGTRFTDTQYF.

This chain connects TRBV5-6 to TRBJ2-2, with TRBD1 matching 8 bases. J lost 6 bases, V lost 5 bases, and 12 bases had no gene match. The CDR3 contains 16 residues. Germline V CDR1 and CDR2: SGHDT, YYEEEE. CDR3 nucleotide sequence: TGTGCCAGCAGAGGACAGGGCCGAGATTACTCCGGGGAGCTGTTTTTT. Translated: CASRGQGRDYSGELFF.

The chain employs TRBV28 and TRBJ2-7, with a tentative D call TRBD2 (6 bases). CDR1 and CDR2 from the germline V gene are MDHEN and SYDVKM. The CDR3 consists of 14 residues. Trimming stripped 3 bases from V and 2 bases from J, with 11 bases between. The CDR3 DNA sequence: TGTGCCAGCAGTTTGTGGGAGGAGACCTACGAGCAGTACTTC. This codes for CASSLWEETYEQYF.

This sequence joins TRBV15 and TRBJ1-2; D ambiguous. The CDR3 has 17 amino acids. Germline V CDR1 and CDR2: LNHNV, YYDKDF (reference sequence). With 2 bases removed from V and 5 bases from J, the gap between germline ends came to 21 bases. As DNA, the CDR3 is TGTGCCACCAGCAGAATCACGCACCCGGAGGAGGGATATGGCTACACCTTC. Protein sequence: CATSRITHPEEGYGYTF.